The 23 T cell receptor beta chains presented below share a single source sample, sequenced in a study of human CD8 memory T cell subsets. A UMI-labeled 5' RACE approach was the method that produced the TCR beta libraries. TCRdb reprocessed the 5' RACE reads and stores each CDR3 protein as one record, lacking DNA. The listing records some 12,000 distinct CDR3 sequences. Sequenced input: CD8+ T cells from PBMCs. The receptor source for this set is a human donor in good health.

V and J are TRBV25-1 and TRBJ1-6; TCRdb reports TRBD1, a call that lacks DNA to check it against. The CDR3 runs 14 residues. Germline lookup yields CDR1 MGHDK and CDR2 SYGVNS. This CDR3 reads CAGRGASYNSPLHF.

The rearrangement links TRBV19 to TRBJ1-1; TCRdb returns TRBD1, unconfirmable since there is no DNA. This CDR3 spans 16 amino acids. Looked up from germline, CDR1 is LNHDA and CDR2 is SQIVND (reference sequence). This CDR3 reads CASSSRDRAEGTEAFF.

The CDR3 reads CASSWTGEGTEAFF. The genes are TRBV11-1 and TRBJ1-1; TCRdb returns TRBD1, unconfirmable since there is no DNA. The CDR3 is 14 amino acids. Germline CDR1 is SGHAT and CDR2 is FQDESV (reference sequence).

The V gene is TRBV9, the J gene TRBJ1-1; TCRdb indicates TRBD1, and absent DNA this call remains unverified. This CDR3 is 15 amino acids long. CDR1 is SGDLS, CDR2 YYNGEE, per germline. The CDR3 protein is CASSVVGTVNTEAFF.

The V call is TRBV9, the J call TRBJ2-1. CDR1 and CDR2 (germline): SGDLS, YYNGEE. The CDR3 spans 15 residues. CDR3 amino acids: CASSVHGSPNNEQFF.

The genes are TRBV4-1 and TRBJ2-7. The CDR3 covers 14 residues. The germline V gene encodes CDR1 MGHRA and CDR2 YSYEKL. CDR3 protein: CASSPLALSRRQYF.

This sequence joins TRBV5-5 and TRBJ1-1. CDR3 length: 15 amino acids. Looked up from germline, CDR1 is SGHKS and CDR2 is YYEKEE (reference sequence). CDR3 residues: CASSLAFAGITEAFF.

This chain connects TRBV7-9 to TRBJ2-7. This CDR3 is built from 13 residues. Germline-derived CDR1 and CDR2 are SEHNR and FQNEAQ (reference sequence). The CDR3 is CASSLGSSLLQYF.

The chain is built from TRBV28 and TRBJ1-3. Germline V gene sequence: CDR1 MDHEN, CDR2 SYDVKM. This CDR3 is built from 18 residues. CDR3 loop: CASSPLPGLTLSGNTIYF.

The rearrangement joins TRBV6-6 to TRBJ2-3; TCRdb outputs TRBD2, but without DNA this stays unchecked. This CDR3 is built from 14 residues. In germline, CDR1 is MNHNY, CDR2 SVGAGI (reference sequence). CDR3 sequence: CASRGLAGTDTQYF.

This chain uses TRBV6-4 with TRBJ2-7; TCRdb designates TRBD1, a call that cannot be tested without DNA. Germline V CDR1 and CDR2: MRHNA, SNTAGT. The CDR3 has 13 residues. The CDR3 sequence: CASKDRGRYEQYF.

The chain recombines TRBV5-6 with TRBJ2-1; as DNA is missing, the TRBD1 call by TCRdb cannot be tested. This CDR3 spans 15 amino acids. Germline CDR1 and CDR2: SGHDT and YYEEEE. The CDR3: CASSFWDRAGNEQFF.

The chain recombines TRBV24-1 with TRBJ2-1. The germline V gene encodes CDR1 KGHDR and CDR2 SFDVKD. There are 15 residues in the CDR3. The CDR3 loop is CATSDFGSSYNEQFF.

This sequence joins TRBV28 and TRBJ2-1; the TRBD2 assignment by TCRdb is unverifiable without DNA. CDR3 size: 15 residues. Per the germline V gene, CDR1 is MDHEN and CDR2 is SYDVKM. The CDR3 reads CASRITSGGYNEQFF.

The chain joins TRBV4-2 to TRBJ1-5; TCRdb's assignment of TRBD1 cannot be checked, as there is no DNA. The CDR3 extends over 17 amino acids. CDR1 and CDR2 from the germline V gene are LGHNA and YNFKEQ. The CDR3 protein is CASSQDWPRDRGQPQHF.

The chain couples TRBV15 to TRBJ2-3; TCRdb's D call, TRBD2, is unchecked because there is no DNA. This CDR3 has 17 residues. CDR1 is LNHNV, CDR2 YYDKDF, per germline (reference sequence). The CDR3 loop reads CATSSGEGEIATDTQYF.

This rearrangement joins TRBV25-1 to TRBJ2-1; TCRdb indicates TRBD2, and absent DNA this call remains unverified. The CDR3 has 15 residues. Germline V CDR1 and CDR2: MGHDK, SYGVNS. This CDR3 reads CAIKWCSGRRNEQFF.

The rearrangement links TRBV5-1 to TRBJ2-3; without DNA, the TCRdb call of TRBD1 cannot be checked. This CDR3 is built from 14 residues. Germline V CDR1 and CDR2: SGHRS, YFSETQ. CDR3 protein: CASSLRDSRDTQYF. Full variable domain (remainder filled in from reference TRBV5-1 and TRBJ2-3): KAGVTQTPRYLIKTRGQQVTLSCSPISGHRSVSWYQQTPGQGLQFLFEYFSETQRNKGNFPGRFSGRQFSNSRSEMNVSTLELGDSALYLCASSLRDSRDTQYFGPGTRLTVL.

The chain combines TRBV5-1 with TRBJ2-7; TCRdb picks TRBD1, but there is no DNA to check that call. Germline-derived CDR1 and CDR2 are SGHRS and YFSETQ. CDR3 length: 14 amino acids. The CDR3 here is CASSPGQGIGEQYF.

This clonotype is labeled medium-sized based on frequency. The gene calls are TRBV28 and TRBJ2-1; TCRdb's D call, TRBD2, is unchecked because there is no DNA. From germline, CDR1 is MDHEN and CDR2 SYDVKM. The CDR3 has 14 residues. The CDR3: CASSFGLVGNEQFF.

V is TRBV20-1 and J is TRBJ2-7. The CDR3 extends over 15 amino acids. Germline loops: CDR1 DFQATT, CDR2 SNEGSKA (reference sequence). CDR3 loop: CSARDSLAGRTEQYF.

By frequency, this clonotype is medium-sized. The chain recombines TRBV7-8 with TRBJ1-4. There are 16 residues in the CDR3. Germline V CDR1 and CDR2: SGHVS, FQNEAQ. CDR3: CASSLVSGTADEKLFF.

The chain carries TRBV19 and TRBJ1-5; TCRdb designates TRBD1, a call that cannot be tested without DNA. The germline CDR1 and CDR2 sequences are LNHDA and SQIVND (reference sequence). The CDR3 is 13 amino acids. The CDR3 loop reads CASSTVLGQPQHF. The full variable domain, its missing parts supplied by reference TRBV19 and TRBJ1-5, is DGGITQSPKYLFRKEGQNVTLSCEQNLNHDAMYWYRQDPGQGLRLIYYSQIVNDFQKGDIAEGYSVSREKKESFPLTVTSAQKNPTAFYLCASSTVLGQPQHFGDGTRLSIL.